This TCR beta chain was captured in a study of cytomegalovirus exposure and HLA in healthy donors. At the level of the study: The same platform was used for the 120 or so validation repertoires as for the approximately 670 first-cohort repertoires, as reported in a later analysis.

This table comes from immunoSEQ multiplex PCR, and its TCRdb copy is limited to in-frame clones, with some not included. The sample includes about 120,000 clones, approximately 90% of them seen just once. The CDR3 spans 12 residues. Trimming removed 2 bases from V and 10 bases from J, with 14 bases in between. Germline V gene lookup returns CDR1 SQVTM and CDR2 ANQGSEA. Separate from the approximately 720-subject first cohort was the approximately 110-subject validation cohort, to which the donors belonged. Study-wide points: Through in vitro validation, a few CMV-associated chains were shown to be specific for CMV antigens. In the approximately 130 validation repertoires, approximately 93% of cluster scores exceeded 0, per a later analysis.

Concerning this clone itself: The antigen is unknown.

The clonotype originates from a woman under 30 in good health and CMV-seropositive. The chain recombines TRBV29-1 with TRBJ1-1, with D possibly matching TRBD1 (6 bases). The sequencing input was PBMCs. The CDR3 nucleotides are TGCAGCGTTGAAAGGGAGACAGGAGGAGCTTTCTTT. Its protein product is CSVERETGGAFF.